The rows below give T cell receptor beta chains drawn from one sample of a study of blood T cell repertoires in COVID-19. Profiling relied on immunoSEQ multiplex PCR, and the TCRdb table lists in-frame clones only, not all of them. The sample lists 150,000 to 200,000 clones; approximately 81% were seen once. Sequenced: peripheral blood. The source is a woman at least 80 years old with active or convalescent COVID-19. Each CDR3 is given with its conserved first and last residue. Clone size, where shown, is once, few, many, or a class for clones that have expanded.

v_gene	j_gene	abundance	len	CDR3aa
TRBV9	TRBJ1-6	-	16	CASSFGAPQGDSPLHF
TRBV9	TRBJ2-1	-	16	CASSVASGRPGSEQFF
TRBV28	TRBJ1-2	-	15	CASSLSGQGAKGYTF
TRBV10-2	TRBJ1-2	few	14	CASSAPGPPYGYTF
TRBV5-1	TRBJ2-1	-	14	CASSWAGTYNEQFF
TRBV11-2	TRBJ2-5	-	15	CASSLGQGTGKTQYF
TRBV12-5	TRBJ1-2	-	15	CASGLSPAGPDGYTF
TRBV5-4	TRBJ1-1	-	16	CASSIGITSLVTEAFF
TRBV10-1	TRBJ2-1	-	18	CASSRTTIGTDIYNEQFF
TRBV14	TRBJ2-7	-	15	CASSPGLAGVEKQYF
TRBV2	TRBJ2-3	-	13	CASSGTRRDTQYF
TRBV10-3	TRBJ1-1	-	14	CAISELGHNTEAFF
TRBV7-3	TRBJ2-5	-	16	CASSLSTGRYQETQYF
TRBV30	TRBJ1-6	-	16	CAWSVPLTGYNSPLHF
TRBV10-3	TRBJ2-7	-	13	CAIRGDSLYEQYF
TRBV7-6	TRBJ1-1	-	13	CASSLEEGFAAFF
TRBV5-1	TRBJ1-2	-	13	CASSVDRTYGYTF
TRBV4-1	TRBJ1-1	few	17	CASSSLGQGNRNTEAFF
TRBV12-3/TRBV12-4	TRBJ1-1	-	13	CASRLLGGALAFF
TRBV29-1	TRBJ2-3	few	13	CSVGEGGTDTQYF
TRBV6-5	TRBJ2-5	once	14	CASTPRGRSETQYF
TRBV7-9	TRBJ1-1	-	18	CASSPRFRGIKENTEAFF
TRBV9	TRBJ2-1	-	15	CASSHASGKYNEQFF
TRBV3-1/TRBV3-2	TRBJ2-7	-	14	CASSTTSGSYEQYF
TRBV7-2	TRBJ2-1	-	13	CACGLAGVNEQFF
TRBV5-3	TRBJ1-1	-	13	CARTEDSGCEAFF
TRBV18	TRBJ2-1	-	14	CASSPLSGNLGQFF
TRBV30	TRBJ2-1	-	14	CAWATSVLGNEQFF
TRBV10-3	TRBJ2-3	-	13	CATGDTGTDTQYF
TRBV15	TRBJ1-2	once	14	CATSPGTRGYGYTF
TRBV6-1	TRBJ1-4	-	17	CASSEIESAVANEKLFF
TRBV2	TRBJ2-1	few	12	CASSYYRNEQFF
TRBV6-5	TRBJ1-5	-	12	CASRTGNQPQHF
TRBV2	TRBJ1-2	-	17	CASSRPGEGSANYGYTF
TRBV5-1	TRBJ2-2	few	15	CASSLGQMYTGELFF
TRBV28	TRBJ2-1	few	16	CASSFVSGRAYNEQFF
TRBV6-5	TRBJ1-2	-	12	CASRQGNYGYTF